This T cell receptor beta chain derives from a study of T cell repertoires in cytomegalovirus infection. Via MiXCR, TCRdb re-called the reads, giving one row per CDR3 protein. The sample lists about 20,000 distinct CDR3 sequences, over 40% occurring once. To note about this clonotype: The target antigen is unknown.

This TCR was sampled from a human donor in good health (CMV status not recorded). Some clones in this sample may be carry-over from other donors' samples. This sample comprised CD8+ T cells from cultured PBMCs, obtained from culture after CMV antigen stimulation.

The CDR3 is CASSLRRGSYTEAFF. The CDR3, as DNA: TGTGCCAGCAGTTTACGCAGGGGCTCCTACACTGAAGCTTTCTTT. This chain joins TRBV27 and TRBJ1-1; TRBD1 is a possible D gene (6 bases). Germline V gene lookup returns CDR1 MNHEY and CDR2 SMNVEV (reference sequence). The CDR3 contains 15 residues. The V end lost 2 bases, the J end lost 3 bases, and 13 bases lay between the germline ends.